A selection of T cell receptor beta chains follows, all from one sample in a study of T cells after yellow fever vaccination. TCRdb analysed the 5' RACE reads with MiXCR anew, one entry per CDR3 protein. Of approximately 300,000 distinct CDR3 sequences in the sample, around 10% were seen once. The sample consisted of CD4+ T cells sorted from PBMCs, taken 45 days after the yellow fever booster vaccination. The receptors originated from a man aged 18 to 30 who received the YFV17D yellow fever vaccine. Each CDR3 is given with its conserved first and last residue. A D gene is named only where the DNA matches it firmly. Size tells how often a clone was seen (once, few, many) or the class of an expanded clone, and some rows leave it out.

>.|few|TRBV19|TRBJ1-2
CASMGFRGYTF
TGTGCCAGTATGGGATTTCGGGGCTACACCTTC
>.|.|TRBV7-6|TRBJ2-2
CARRSTGSYPPFANTGELFF
TGTGCCAGGAGAAGTACAGGATCCTACCCTCCGTTCGCGAACACCGGGGAGCTGTTTTTT
>.|.|TRBV7-3|TRBJ1-5
CASSLTENSNQPQHF
TGTGCCAGCAGCTTAACCGAAAATAGCAATCAGCCCCAGCATTTT
>.|many|TRBV5-5|TRBJ2-3
CASSLAGAGDTQYF
TGTGCCAGCAGCTTGGCGGGGGCTGGGGATACGCAGTATTTT
>.|many|TRBV9|TRBJ1-5
CASSVGPAGSADLPQHF
TGTGCCAGCAGCGTAGGTCCCGCAGGGAGCGCAGATTTGCCCCAGCATTTT
>.|many|TRBV12-3/TRBV12-4|TRBJ1-6
CASSFWGGVGSDSPLHF
TGTGCCAGCAGTTTTTGGGGGGGCGTCGGGAGTGATTCACCCCTCCACTTT
>.|.|TRBV6-2/TRBV6-3|TRBJ2-1
CASSDSLRRTTGHNEQFF
TGTGCCAGCAGTGACTCTCTCCGGCGGACCACAGGCCACAATGAGCAGTTCTTC
>.|few|TRBV5-1|TRBJ1-6
CASSLGHVGGPSPLHF
TGCGCCAGCAGCTTGGGGCACGTTGGGGGGCCGTCACCCCTCCACTTT
>.|few|TRBV7-9|TRBJ1-2
CASSLEKGRGFLGYTF
TGTGCCAGCAGCTTAGAAAAGGGTCGGGGGTTTCTCGGCTACACCTTC
>.|few|TRBV6-5|TRBJ1-6
CASSYGESGLPLHF
TGTGCCAGCAGTTACGGTGAGAGCGGTCTACCCCTCCACTTT
>.|few|TRBV7-6|TRBJ1-4
CASSLQGTFEKLFF
TGTGCCAGCAGCTTACAGGGGACGTTTGAAAAACTGTTTTTT
>.|.|TRBV5-1|TRBJ1-2
CASSLGGTGSLTYGYTF
TGCGCCAGCAGCTTGGGGGGCACAGGGTCGTTGACCTATGGCTACACCTTC
>.|.|TRBV24-1|TRBJ2-3
CATSENLAPDTQYF
TGTGCCACCAGTGAGAACCTAGCGCCAGATACGCAGTATTTT
>.|.|TRBV2|TRBJ2-5
CASSGQRGETQYF
TGTGCCAGCAGTGGTCAGAGGGGCGAGACCCAGTACTTC
>TRBD1|.|TRBV20-1|TRBJ2-7
CSARGTGTGVSSYEQYF
TGCAGTGCTAGGGGGACCGGGACAGGGGTTTCGTCCTACGAGCAGTACTTC
>TRBD2|once|TRBV7-6|TRBJ2-1
CASSAGVAGGSSYNEQFF
TGTGCCAGCAGCGCCGGGGTAGCGGGGGGGAGCTCCTACAATGAGCAGTTCTTC
>TRBD2|.|TRBV2|TRBJ2-1
CASTRRTSGSEQFF
TGTGCCAGCACCAGGAGGACTAGCGGCTCAGAGCAGTTCTTC
>.|few|TRBV19|TRBJ1-2
CASSIRDYGYTF
TGTGCCAGTAGTATTCGGGACTATGGCTACACCTTC
>.|.|TRBV18|TRBJ1-1
CASSPSGTSAKAFF
TGTGCCAGCTCACCATCCGGGACATCGGCCAAAGCTTTCTTT
>.|many|TRBV7-2|TRBJ2-1
CASTKTSSYNEQFF
TGTGCCAGCACCAAGACGAGCTCCTACAATGAGCAGTTCTTC
>TRBD2|.|TRBV4-2|TRBJ2-5
CASSQGASGGPTKTQYF
TGTGCCAGCAGCCAAGGGGCTAGCGGGGGGCCGACAAAGACCCAGTACTTC
>.|few|TRBV6-5|TRBJ2-3
CASSSMGTGPDTQYF
TGTGCCAGCAGTTCCATGGGAACAGGGCCAGATACGCAGTATTTT
>.|.|TRBV2|TRBJ2-2
CASMGGHPLTGELFF
TGTGCCAGCATGGGGGGGCACCCACTTACCGGGGAGCTGTTTTTT
>TRBD1|few|TRBV7-2|TRBJ1-5
CASSPQGVGQPQHF
TGTGCCAGCAGCCCACAGGGGGTGGGTCAGCCCCAGCATTTT
>TRBD1|few|TRBV7-3|TRBJ1-2
CASSLSRTGDGSNGYTF
TGTGCCAGCAGCTTAAGCCGGACAGGGGACGGATCCAATGGCTACACCTTC
>TRBD1|.|TRBV6-2/TRBV6-3|TRBJ2-2
CASDRTGITGELFF
TGTGCCAGCGATCGGACAGGGATCACCGGGGAGCTGTTTTTT
>TRBD1|.|TRBV5-6|TRBJ1-5
CASSSSGGRGNQPQHF
TGTGCCAGCAGCTCGTCAGGGGGTCGGGGCAATCAGCCCCAGCATTTT
>TRBD2|.|TRBV4-3|TRBJ2-7
CASSQDLAGLSYEQYF
TGCGCCAGCAGCCAAGATCTAGCGGGTCTCTCCTACGAGCAGTACTTC
>.|many|TRBV20-1|TRBJ2-3
CSARDPTSYIPDTQYF
TGCAGTGCTAGAGATCCGACTAGTTATATCCCAGATACGCAGTATTTT
>.|few|TRBV7-2|TRBJ1-1
CASSLGTFGTEAFF
TGTGCCAGCAGCCTGGGAACTTTTGGCACTGAAGCTTTCTTT
>.|.|TRBV15|TRBJ2-5
CATSRDIGPEETQYF
TGTGCCACCAGCAGAGATATTGGACCTGAGGAGACCCAGTACTTC
>.|few|TRBV5-1|TRBJ2-7
CASSWGPGDTYEQYF
TGCGCCAGCAGCTGGGGGCCAGGGGACACCTACGAGCAGTACTTC
>TRBD1|many|TRBV9|TRBJ2-5
CASSPGQGRETQYF
TGTGCCAGCAGCCCCGGACAGGGCCGAGAGACCCAGTACTTC
>TRBD1|.|TRBV4-1|TRBJ1-5
CASSQGGQAGEPQHF
TGCGCCAGCAGCCAAGGGGGACAGGCCGGGGAGCCCCAGCATTTT
>.|.|TRBV9|TRBJ2-7
CASSVVGGSEQYF
TGTGCCAGCAGCGTAGTAGGAGGGAGCGAGCAGTACTTC
>.|.|TRBV3-1|TRBJ2-3
CASSPHSPDDLGDTQYF
TGTGCCAGCAGCCCCCACTCCCCTGACGATTTAGGGGATACGCAGTATTTT
>TRBD1|few|TRBV2|TRBJ1-2
CASLGATGSYGYTF
TGTGCCAGCCTGGGGGCGACAGGGTCCTATGGCTACACCTTC
>.|many|TRBV7-3|TRBJ2-1
CASSLGGASYNEQFF
TGTGCCAGCAGCTTAGGGGGCGCCTCCTACAATGAGCAGTTCTTC
>TRBD1|.|TRBV27|TRBJ2-5
CASRSRGRETQYF
TGTGCCAGCAGGTCCAGGGGGCGGGAGACCCAGTACTTC